This T cell receptor (beta chain) emerged from a study of blood T cell repertoires in COVID-19. Looking at the study overall: Samples representing acute and convalescent COVID-19 were sourced from the United States, Italy and Spain. Sources were T cells, B-cell-depleted T cells, or PBMCs; the material itself was cDNA or gDNA.

TCRdb's table, derived via immunoSEQ multiplex PCR, lists solely in-frame clones and lacks some. Here the sample spans around 26,000 clones, roughly 90% being singletons. The sequence was obtained from a human donor in a cohort sampled during active COVID-19. The sample was peripheral blood.

The CDR3 is CASSVVTVGELFF. As DNA, the CDR3 is TGTGCCAGCAGCGTAGTCACAGTTGGGGAGCTGTTTTTT. V and J are TRBV9 and TRBJ2-2; D is uncertain. V lost 0 bases to trimming and J lost 8 bases, with 8 bases between them. The germline gives CDR1 SGDLS, CDR2 YYNGEE. The CDR3 contains 13 residues.